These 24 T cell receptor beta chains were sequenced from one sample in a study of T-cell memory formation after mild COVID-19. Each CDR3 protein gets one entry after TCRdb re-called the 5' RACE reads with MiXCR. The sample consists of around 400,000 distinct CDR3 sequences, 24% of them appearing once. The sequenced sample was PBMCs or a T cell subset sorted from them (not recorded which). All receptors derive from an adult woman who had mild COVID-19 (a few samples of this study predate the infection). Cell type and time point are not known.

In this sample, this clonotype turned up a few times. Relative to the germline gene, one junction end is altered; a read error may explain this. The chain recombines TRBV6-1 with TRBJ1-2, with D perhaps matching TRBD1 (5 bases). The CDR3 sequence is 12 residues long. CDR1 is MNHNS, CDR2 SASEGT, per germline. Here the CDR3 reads CASSEGVRVRPF. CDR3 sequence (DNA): TGTGCCAGCAGTGAAGGGGTCAGGGTTCGACCCTTC.

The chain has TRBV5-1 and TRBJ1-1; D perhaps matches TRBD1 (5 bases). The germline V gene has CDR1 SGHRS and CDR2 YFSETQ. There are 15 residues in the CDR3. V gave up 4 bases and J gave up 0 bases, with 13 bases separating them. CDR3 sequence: CASSQWGELNTEAFF. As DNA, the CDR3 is TGCGCCAGCAGCCAATGGGGGGAACTGAACACTGAAGCTTTCTTT.

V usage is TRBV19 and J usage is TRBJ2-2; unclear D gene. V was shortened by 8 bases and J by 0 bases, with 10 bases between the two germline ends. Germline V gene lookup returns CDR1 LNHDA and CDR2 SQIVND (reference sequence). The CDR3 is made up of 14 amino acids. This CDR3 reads CASRRAANTGELFF. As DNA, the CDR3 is TGTGCCAGTCGCCGGGCAGCGAACACCGGGGAGCTGTTTTTT.

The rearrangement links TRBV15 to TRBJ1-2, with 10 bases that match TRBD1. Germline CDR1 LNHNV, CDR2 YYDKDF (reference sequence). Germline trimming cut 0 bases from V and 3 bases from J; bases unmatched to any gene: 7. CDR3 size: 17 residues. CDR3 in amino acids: CATSREYIGTGDYGYTF. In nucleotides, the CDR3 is TGTGCCACCAGCAGAGAGTATATCGGGACAGGGGACTATGGCTACACCTTC.

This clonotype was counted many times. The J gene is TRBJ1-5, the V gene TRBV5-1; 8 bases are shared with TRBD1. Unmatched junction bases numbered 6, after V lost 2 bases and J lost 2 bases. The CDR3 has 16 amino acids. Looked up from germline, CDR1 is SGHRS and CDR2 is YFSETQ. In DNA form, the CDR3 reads TGCGCCAGCAGCTTATCAGGGGGCGCCGGCAATCAGCCCCAGCATTTT. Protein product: CASSLSGGAGNQPQHF.

The CDR3 is CASSYLGRLNTEAFF. The CDR3 DNA follows: TGTGCCAGCAGTTACTTGGGACGGCTGAACACTGAAGCTTTCTTT. The J gene is TRBJ1-1, the V gene TRBV6-5; possible D gene TRBD1, 5 bases. The ends were cut back, 1 base at V and 0 bases at J, with 9 bases in the middle. The germline gives CDR1 MNHEY, CDR2 SVGAGI. The CDR3 loop spans 15 amino acids.

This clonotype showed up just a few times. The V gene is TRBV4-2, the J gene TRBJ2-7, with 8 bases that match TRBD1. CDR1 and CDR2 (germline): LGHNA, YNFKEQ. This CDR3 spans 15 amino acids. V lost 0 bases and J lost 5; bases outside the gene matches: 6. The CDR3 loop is CASSQDGTGMDEQYF. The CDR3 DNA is TGTGCCAGCAGCCAAGACGGGACAGGCATGGACGAGCAGTACTTC.

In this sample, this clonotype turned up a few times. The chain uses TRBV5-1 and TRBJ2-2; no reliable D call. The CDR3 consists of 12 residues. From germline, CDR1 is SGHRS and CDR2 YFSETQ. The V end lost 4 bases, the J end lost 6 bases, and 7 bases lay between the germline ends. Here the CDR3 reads CASSPVAGELFF. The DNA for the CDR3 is TGCGCCAGCAGCCCGGTGGCCGGGGAGCTGTTTTTT.

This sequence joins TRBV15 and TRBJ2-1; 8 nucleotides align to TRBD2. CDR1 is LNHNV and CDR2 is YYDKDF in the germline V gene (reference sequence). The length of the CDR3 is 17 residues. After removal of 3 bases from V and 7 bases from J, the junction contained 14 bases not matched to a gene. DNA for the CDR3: TGTGCCACCAGCAGTCCTCTCGGACTAGCACTCGGTAATGAGCAGTTCTTC. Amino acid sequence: CATSSPLGLALGNEQFF.

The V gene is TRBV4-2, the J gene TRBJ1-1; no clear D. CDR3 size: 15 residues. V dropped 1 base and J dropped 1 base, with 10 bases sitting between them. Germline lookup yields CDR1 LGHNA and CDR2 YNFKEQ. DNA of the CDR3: TGTGCCAGCAGCCAAGCGTTTGGGGAGAACACTGAAGCTTTCTTT. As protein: CASSQAFGENTEAFF.

The CDR3 DNA reads TGTGCCAGCAGCTTACCCCGGGGGCCCTGGGATACGCAGTATTTT. It is translated as CASSLPRGPWDTQYF. The chain recombines TRBV11-2 with TRBJ2-3, with D perhaps being TRBD1 or TRBD2 (6 bases each). The CDR3 is 15 residues long. V lost 2 bases and J 6 bases, leaving 15 bases between the germline ends. The germline V gene encodes CDR1 SGHAT and CDR2 FQNNGV.

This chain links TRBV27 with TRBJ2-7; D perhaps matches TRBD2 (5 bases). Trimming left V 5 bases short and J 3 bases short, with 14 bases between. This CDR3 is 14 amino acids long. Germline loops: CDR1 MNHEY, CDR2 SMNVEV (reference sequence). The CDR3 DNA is TGTGCCAGCAGTCCTACTGAGGGCCTCTACGAGCAGTACTTC. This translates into CASSPTEGLYEQYF.

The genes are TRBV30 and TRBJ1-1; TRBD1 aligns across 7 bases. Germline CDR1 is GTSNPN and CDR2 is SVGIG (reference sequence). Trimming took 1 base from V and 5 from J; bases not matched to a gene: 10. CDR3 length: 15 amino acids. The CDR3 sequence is CAWSASRQGRTEAFF. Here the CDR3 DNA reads TGTGCCTGGAGTGCCTCACGACAGGGCCGTACTGAAGCTTTCTTT.

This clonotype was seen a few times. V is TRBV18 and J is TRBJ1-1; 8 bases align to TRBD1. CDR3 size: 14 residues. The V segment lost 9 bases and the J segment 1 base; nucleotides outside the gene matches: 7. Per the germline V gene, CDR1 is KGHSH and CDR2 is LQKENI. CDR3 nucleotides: TGTGCCAGTCGTCAGGGGGCGAGGAACACTGAAGCTTTCTTT. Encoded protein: CASRQGARNTEAFF.

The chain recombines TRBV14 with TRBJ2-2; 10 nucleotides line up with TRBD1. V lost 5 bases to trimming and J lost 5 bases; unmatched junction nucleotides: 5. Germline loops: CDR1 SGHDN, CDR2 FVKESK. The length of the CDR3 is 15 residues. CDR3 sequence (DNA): TGTGCCAGCAGCAAGGACAGGGGGGAGACCGGGGAGCTGTTTTTT. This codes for CASSKDRGETGELFF.

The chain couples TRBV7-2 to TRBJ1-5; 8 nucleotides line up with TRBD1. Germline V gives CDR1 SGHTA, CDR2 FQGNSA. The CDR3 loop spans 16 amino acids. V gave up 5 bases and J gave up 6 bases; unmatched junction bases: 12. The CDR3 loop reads CASSPLGTGGFQPQHF. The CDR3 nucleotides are TGTGCCAGCAGCCCCCTGGGAACAGGGGGATTTCAGCCCCAGCATTTT.

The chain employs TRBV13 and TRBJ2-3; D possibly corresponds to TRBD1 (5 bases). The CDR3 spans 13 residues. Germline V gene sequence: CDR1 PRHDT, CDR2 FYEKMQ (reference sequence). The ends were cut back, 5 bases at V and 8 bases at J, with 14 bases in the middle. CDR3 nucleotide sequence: TGTGCCAGCAGCCCCCCGTCTAGGGGTACGCAGTATTTT. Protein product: CASSPPSRGTQYF.

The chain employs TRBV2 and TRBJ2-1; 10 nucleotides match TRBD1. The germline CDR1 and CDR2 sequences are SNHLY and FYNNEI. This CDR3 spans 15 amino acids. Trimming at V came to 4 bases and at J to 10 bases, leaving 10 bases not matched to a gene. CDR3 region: CASSARDRGTGEQFF. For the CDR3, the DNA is TGTGCCAGCAGTGCCCGGGACAGGGGAACGGGGGAGCAGTTCTTC.

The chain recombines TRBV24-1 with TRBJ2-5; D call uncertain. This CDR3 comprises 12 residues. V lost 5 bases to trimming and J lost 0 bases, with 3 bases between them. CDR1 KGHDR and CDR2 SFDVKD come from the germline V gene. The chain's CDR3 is CATSGNQETQYF. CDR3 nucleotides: TGTGCCACCAGTGGTAACCAAGAGACCCAGTACTTC.

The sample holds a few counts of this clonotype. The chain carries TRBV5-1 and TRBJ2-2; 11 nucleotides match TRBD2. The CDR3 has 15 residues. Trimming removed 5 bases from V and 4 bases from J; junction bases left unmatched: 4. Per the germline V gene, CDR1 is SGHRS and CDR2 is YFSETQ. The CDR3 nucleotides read TGCGCCAGCAGGCTAGCGGGAGGTTCCACCGGGGAGCTGTTTTTT. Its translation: CASRLAGGSTGELFF.

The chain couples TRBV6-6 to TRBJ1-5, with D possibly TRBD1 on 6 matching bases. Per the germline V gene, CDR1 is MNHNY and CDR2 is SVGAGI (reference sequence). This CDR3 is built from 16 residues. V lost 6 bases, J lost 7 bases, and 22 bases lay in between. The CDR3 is CASSQRGHLERQPQHF. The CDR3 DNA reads TGTGCCAGCAGCCAACGGGGACACCTAGAACGGCAGCCCCAGCATTTT.

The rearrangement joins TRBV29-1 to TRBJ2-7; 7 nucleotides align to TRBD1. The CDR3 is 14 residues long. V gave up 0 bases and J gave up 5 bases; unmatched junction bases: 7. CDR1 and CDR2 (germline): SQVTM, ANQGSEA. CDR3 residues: CSVEDPDRAHEQYF. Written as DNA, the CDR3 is TGCAGCGTTGAAGATCCCGACAGGGCCCACGAGCAGTACTTC.

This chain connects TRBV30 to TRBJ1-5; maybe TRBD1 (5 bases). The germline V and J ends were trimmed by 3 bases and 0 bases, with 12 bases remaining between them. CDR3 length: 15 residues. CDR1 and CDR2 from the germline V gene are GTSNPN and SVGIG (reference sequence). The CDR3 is CAWSGGHLSNQPQHF. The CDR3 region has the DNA TGTGCCTGGAGCGGTGGACACCTTAGCAATCAGCCCCAGCATTTT.

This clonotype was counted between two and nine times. As DNA, the CDR3 is TGTGCCAGCAGCCCCACGACAGGGGCCTCGAGGGGCGGGGAGCTGTTTTTT. It is translated as CASSPTTGASRGGELFF. The chain links TRBV9 to TRBJ2-2; TRBD1 agrees at 8 bases. The CDR3 is 17 residues long. With 4 bases clipped from V and 7 bases from J, the junction kept 15 bases outside the gene matches. CDR1 and CDR2 from the germline V gene are SGDLS and YYNGEE.